The next 21 T cell receptor beta chains were all read from a single sample in a study of blood T cell repertoires in COVID-19. Profiled with immunoSEQ multiplex PCR; TCRdb holds only in-frame clones, not every one. The sample holds some 180,000 clones; 82% are singletons and the top ten take around 5.2%. Sequencing was performed on PBMCs or T cells enriched from blood (not recorded which). These receptors were obtained from a woman aged 55 to 70 with acute COVID-19.

The chain couples TRBV12-5 to TRBJ1-1; D is possibly TRBD1 (5 bases). Trimming took off 1 base at V and 8 bases at J, with 11 bases between the two ends. The CDR3 is made up of 13 amino acids. Germline-derived CDR1 and CDR2 are LGHNT and FRNRAP. CDR3 sequence: CASGLDIQGEAFF. Here the CDR3 DNA reads TGTGCTAGTGGTTTGGACATTCAGGGAGAAGCTTTCTTT. Full variable domain (rest looked up from reference TRBV12-5 and TRBJ1-1): DARVTQTPRHKVTEMGQEVTMRCQPILGHNTVFWYRQTMMQGLELLAYFRNRAPLDDSGMPKDRFSAEMPDATLATLKIQPSEPRDSAVYFCASGLDIQGEAFFGQGTRLTVV.

This CDR3 reads CANYNPTHGYTF. Written as DNA, the CDR3 is TGTGCCAACTACAACCCCACACATGGCTACACCTTC. The chain combines TRBV6-5 with TRBJ1-2, with D uncertain. V was trimmed by 10 bases and J by 6 bases, leaving 15 bases between them. CDR3 length: 12 residues. Germline V gene lookup returns CDR1 MNHEY and CDR2 SVGAGI.

In regard to this clone: This CDR3 is also generated by other DNA sequences in the sample. The rearrangement uses TRBV7-9 and TRBJ1-1; 8 bases fit TRBD1. CDR1 is SEHNR and CDR2 is FQNEAQ in the germline V gene (reference sequence). J lost 0 bases, V lost 5 bases, and 5 bases had no gene match. This CDR3 has 15 residues. For the CDR3, the DNA is TGTGCCAGCAGCCTTGGACAGGGTCTGAACACTGAAGCTTTCTTT. Translated: CASSLGQGLNTEAFF. Full variable domain (missing parts from reference TRBV7-9 and TRBJ1-1): DTGVSQNPRHKITKRGQNVTFRCDPISEHNRLYWYRQTLGQGPEFLTYFQNEAQLEKSRLLSDRFSAERPKGSFSTLEIQRTEQGDSAMYLCASSLGQGLNTEAFFGQGTRLTVV.

The chain's CDR3 is CASSRYNLLRGFTYNSPLHF. The CDR3 DNA reads TGTGCCAGCAGCCGCTACAACTTACTCAGGGGCTTTACCTATAATTCACCCCTCCACTTT. The V gene is TRBV6-6, the J gene TRBJ1-6; tentative D call: TRBD1 (6 bases). The CDR3 is made up of 20 amino acids. With 6 bases removed from V and 2 bases from J, the gap between germline ends came to 26 bases. In germline, CDR1 is MNHNY, CDR2 SVGAGI (reference sequence).

This sequence joins TRBV4-1 and TRBJ2-1; D is perhaps TRBD2 (7 bases). Germline loops: CDR1 MGHRA, CDR2 YSYEKL. The CDR3 consists of 15 residues. V lost 1 base and J 3 bases, leaving 10 bases between the germline ends. Here the CDR3 DNA reads TGCGCCAGCAGCCAAGGCGGGGGCCACTACAATGAGCAGTTCTTC. It is translated as CASSQGGGHYNEQFF.

The chain carries TRBV7-9 and TRBJ2-3; D is unresolved. The CDR3 is 12 residues long. Trimming removed 0 bases at V and 8 bases at J, with 6 bases between. The germline V gene encodes CDR1 SEHNR and CDR2 FQNEAQ (reference sequence). The CDR3 loop reads CASSLAMSTQYF. CDR3 sequence (DNA): TGTGCCAGCAGCTTAGCGATGAGTACGCAGTATTTT. The variable domain in full, completed from reference TRBV7-9 and TRBJ2-3, reads DTGVSQNPRHKITKRGQNVTFRCDPISEHNRLYWYRQTLGQGPEFLTYFQNEAQLEKSRLLSDRFSAERPKGSFSTLEIQRTEQGDSAMYLCASSLAMSTQYFGPGTRLTVL.

This chain connects TRBV27 to TRBJ2-7; 8 bases map to TRBD2. V lost 6 bases, J lost 2 bases, and 24 bases stayed unmatched. The germline CDR1 and CDR2 sequences are MNHEY and SMNVEV (reference sequence). The CDR3 has 20 amino acids. Written as DNA, the CDR3 is TGTGCCAGCAGCTACCTAAGCGGGGGATCGCTAGGTCCCAAGACCTACGAGCAGTACTTC. Amino acid sequence: CASSYLSGGSLGPKTYEQYF.

J is TRBJ2-1 and V is TRBV4-1, with D possibly matching TRBD1 (5 bases). V gave up 0 bases and J gave up 6 bases, with 15 bases separating them. Germline V gene data show CDR1 as MGHRA and CDR2 as YSYEKL. This CDR3 is 16 amino acids long. The DNA for the CDR3 is TGCGCCAGCAGCCAAGATCGAGGACATCCTTCCAATGAGCAGTTCTTC. Translating it yields CASSQDRGHPSNEQFF.

This chain links TRBV28 with TRBJ2-7; perhaps TRBD2 as D (6 bases). Trimming shortened V by 3 bases and J by 5 bases, and 20 bases separated the two germline ends. Germline loops: CDR1 MDHEN, CDR2 SYDVKM. The CDR3 has 16 amino acids. Written as DNA, the CDR3 is TGTGCCAGCAGTTTCTCGGGGCAGGCCGGAGGGGACGAGCAGTACGTC. Translated, it gives CASSFSGQAGGDEQYV.

This chain joins TRBV2 and TRBJ1-1; TRBD1 agrees at 7 bases. The CDR3 has 13 residues. Germline V gene lookup returns CDR1 SNHLY and CDR2 FYNNEI. Trimming removed 7 bases from V and 6 bases from J; junction bases left unmatched: 8. The CDR3 loop reads CASTRSTGPEAFF. The CDR3 nucleotides read TGTGCCAGCACCCGGTCGACAGGGCCTGAAGCTTTCTTT.

The rearrangement uses TRBV3-1 (or the pseudogene TRBV3-2) and TRBJ2-1; D is perhaps TRBD2 (6 bases). CDR1 is LGHDT and CDR2 is YNNKEL in the germline V gene (reference sequence). This CDR3 has 15 residues. Trimming stripped 0 bases from V and 3 bases from J, with 9 bases between. The CDR3 sequence is CASSQDATSYNEQFF. CDR3 sequence (DNA): TGTGCCAGCAGCCAAGATGCGACTAGCTACAATGAGCAGTTCTTC.

The genes are TRBV10-3 and TRBJ1-6, with D possibly matching TRBD1 (5 bases). From germline, CDR1 is ENHRY and CDR2 SYGVKD. The CDR3 spans 14 residues. V lost 6 bases, J lost 6 bases, and 12 bases lay in between. The CDR3: CAIRGGALNSPLHF. DNA for the CDR3: TGTGCCATCAGGGGAGGGGCGCTTAATTCACCCCTCCACTTT.

This clone was picked up one time. The chain carries TRBV4-3 and TRBJ1-4, with D hard to call. The CDR3 spans 16 residues. Germline V gene sequence: CDR1 LGHNA, CDR2 YSLEER. Trimming took 4 bases from V and 0 from J, leaving 12 bases between them. In DNA, the CDR3 is TGCGCCAGCAGCCGGGCGAGCCTGGCAACTAATGAAAAACTGTTTTTT. It specifies CASSRASLATNEKLFF.

This chain uses TRBV5-4 with TRBJ2-3; D may be TRBD2 (6 bases). The CDR3 contains 14 residues. Germline V lookup: CDR1 SGHNT, CDR2 YYREEE (reference sequence). V was cut by 4 bases and J by 5 bases, with 14 bases left in between. The CDR3 sequence: CASSGRLEGDTQYF. CDR3 nucleotide sequence: TGTGCCAGCAGCGGTAGACTAGAGGGAGATACGCAGTATTTT.

The chain is built from TRBV29-1 and TRBJ2-7; 8 positions agree with TRBD1. V lost 5 bases and J lost 1; bases outside the gene matches: 7. CDR3 length: 14 residues. Germline CDR1 SQVTM, CDR2 ANQGSEA. This CDR3 is CSVLSGGESYEQYF. The CDR3 DNA sequence: TGCAGCGTTCTCTCAGGGGGCGAATCCTACGAGCAGTACTTC.

The chain uses TRBV27 and TRBJ2-5; 10 nucleotides agree with TRBD1. V trimming: 6 bases; J trimming: 4 bases; junction bases outside the gene matches: 2. CDR3 length: 13 amino acids. Germline values: CDR1 MNHEY, CDR2 SMNVEV (reference sequence). The CDR3 nucleotides are TGTGCCAGCAGCGACAGGGGGCCAGAGACCCAGTACTTC. It encodes CASSDRGPETQYF.

The gene calls are TRBV6-5 and TRBJ2-7, with 14 bases lining up with TRBD2. Trimming removed 6 bases from V and 2 bases from J; junction bases left unmatched: 3. The CDR3 runs to 15 residues. Germline values: CDR1 MNHEY, CDR2 SVGAGI. Here the CDR3 reads CASSPTSGGAYEQYF. The CDR3 bases are TGTGCCAGCAGCCCGACTAGCGGGGGGGCCTACGAGCAGTACTTC.

The J gene is TRBJ1-6, the V gene TRBV4-3; 9 bases agree with TRBD1. The length of the CDR3 is 18 residues. With 1 base clipped from V and 0 bases from J, the junction kept 4 bases outside the gene matches. The germline CDR1 and CDR2 sequences are LGHNA and YSLEER. The CDR3 DNA reads TGCGCCAGCAGCCAAGGACAGGGGGTGGGCTCCTATAATTCACCCCTCCACTTT. Protein: CASSQGQGVGSYNSPLHF.

The V call is TRBV28, the J call TRBJ2-1; no clear D gene. Germline V gene data show CDR1 as MDHEN and CDR2 as SYDVKM. CDR3 length: 12 residues. The V and J ends lost 3 bases and 9 bases respectively, with 9 bases between them. The CDR3 spells CASSLPRSEQFF. The CDR3 DNA sequence: TGTGCCAGCAGTTTGCCCCGCAGTGAGCAGTTCTTC. Using reference TRBV28 and TRBJ2-1 for the parts outside the CDR3, the full variable domain is DVKVTQSSRYLVKRTGEKVFLECVQDMDHENMFWYRQDPGLGLRLIYFSYDVKMKEKGDIPEGYSVSREKKERFSLILESASTNQTSMYLCASSLPRSEQFFGPGTRLTVL.

This clone came up a few times. The chain joins TRBV5-1 to TRBJ1-2; D may be TRBD1 (5 bases). V was cut by 2 bases and J by 8 bases, with 22 bases left in between. Germline values: CDR1 SGHRS, CDR2 YFSETQ. The CDR3 is 16 amino acids. CDR3 sequence reads: CASSLTPFRGSWGYTF. CDR3 coding DNA: TGCGCCAGCAGCTTAACCCCCTTTAGGGGTTCGTGGGGCTACACCTTC.

The chain joins TRBV2 to TRBJ2-5, with 9 bases matching TRBD2. Germline lookup yields CDR1 SNHLY and CDR2 FYNNEI. The trim removed 4 bases at V and 5 bases at J, leaving 8 bases unmatched. There are 15 residues in the CDR3. The CDR3 loop is CASSVDSGSGETQYF. CDR3 DNA: TGTGCCAGCAGTGTTGATAGCGGGAGCGGGGAGACCCAGTACTTC.